This T cell receptor (beta chain) was recovered during a study of cytomegalovirus exposure and HLA in healthy donors. Study results and caveats: A later analysis appeared to link common viral pathogens to several of the most significant clusters. A later analysis reportedly identified an Asian-associated ancestry cluster as carrying fewer N-insertions than the approximately 670-donor mean. An analysis done earlier found most TCR beta V segments productive about 87% or about 30% of the time.

With regard to this clone: Its antigen is unidentified.

Per germline, CDR1 MDHEN and CDR2 SYDVKM. The J segment lost 5 bases and the V segment lost 5 bases, leaving 8 bases of the junction unmatched. The CDR3 consists of 16 residues. The primer mix had 60 Vbeta and 13 Jbeta primers. Here immunoSEQ multiplex PCR was the method, and the copy in TCRdb shows in-frame clones only, minus some. The sample yields roughly 100,000 clones, more than 65% seen once. The sequence was obtained from a woman between 50 and 59 years old in good health and CMV-seropositive. The sequenced material came from PBMCs. V usage is TRBV28 and J usage is TRBJ2-3, with TRBD2 matching 12 bases. The CDR3: CASSLLAGGRIDTQYF. The CDR3 DNA is TGTGCCAGCAGTCTCCTAGCGGGGGGGCGGATAGATACGCAGTATTTT. Variable domain in full (rest from reference TRBV28 and TRBJ2-3): DVKVTQSSRYLVKRTGEKVFLECVQDMDHENMFWYRQDPGLGLRLIYFSYDVKMKEKGDIPEGYSVSREKKERFSLILESASTNQTSMYLCASSLLAGGRIDTQYFGPGTRLTVL.